This T cell receptor beta chain derives from a study of T-cell reconstitution after alpha-beta-depleted transplantation in children (dated by TCRdb to 2016 to 2017). As for the study more broadly: Using TCR repertoire profiling, the study followed T-cell immune reconstitution in a quantitative way in children after TCRalphabeta/CD19-depleted allogeneic hematopoietic cell transplantation. Overall study outcomes, separate from this receptor: Over the following months the frequencies of hyperexpanded clones went down, and after one year T-cell counts and TCRbeta diversity were mostly credited to newly produced T cells. In some patients, the high TCRbeta diversity seen at day 60 was put down to recipient T cells and intrathymic progenitors that had survived conditioning. Apparently early alphabetaT-cell count recovery about two months after transplant reportedly relied on only several hundred rapidly expanded clones derived from non-depleted graft cells.

This clonotype has more than one count but fewer than ten. The target of this receptor is not known. Base quality data are lacking; no much larger clone is found one base away. The treatment or condition label, as the study defines it: allogeneic hematopoietic cell transplantation with graft depleted of TCRalphabeta T cells and CD19 B cells. TCRalphabeta/CD19-depleted allogeneic hematopoietic cell grafts were given to the transplant recipients, all of whom were children. The method was PCR. Sequenced using an Illumina HiSeq 2500. TCR libraries were prepared with molecular barcoding, using unique molecular identifiers to normalize TCRbeta repertoire quantification. TCRdb trimmed public reads at Q25 via fastp, called clones via MiXCR and kept in-frame beta chains. When rows share a CDR3 protein, they turn into one entry using the most common DNA and genes. This sample has approximately 490,000 distinct CDR3 sequences in its table, and about 10% of those were observed once. 2% to 2.5% of the sample is taken by the ten largest.

The sequence was collected from a child aged 2-15 years with inherited bone marrow failure, due to receive a stem cell transplant. Sequenced material: PBMCs, taken before TCRalphabeta/CD19-depleted stem cell transplant.

DNA sequence: TGTGCCAGCAGCCCGTCGGGACTAGACTACGAGCAGTACTTC. Protein translation: CASSPSGLDYEQYF. The sequence joins TRBV3-1 to TRBJ2-7, with TRBD2 identical over 8 junction bases. The CDR3 starts with the cysteine, ends with the phenylalanine, and has 14 residues. The retained sequence is limited to the CDR3, 42 bases, with the frame set at the first base. Here V drops 4 bases and J drops 3 bases, and the junction holds 5 bases not matched to any gene. CDR1 and CDR2, looked up from the germline V gene (reference sequence), are LGHDT and YNNKEL.